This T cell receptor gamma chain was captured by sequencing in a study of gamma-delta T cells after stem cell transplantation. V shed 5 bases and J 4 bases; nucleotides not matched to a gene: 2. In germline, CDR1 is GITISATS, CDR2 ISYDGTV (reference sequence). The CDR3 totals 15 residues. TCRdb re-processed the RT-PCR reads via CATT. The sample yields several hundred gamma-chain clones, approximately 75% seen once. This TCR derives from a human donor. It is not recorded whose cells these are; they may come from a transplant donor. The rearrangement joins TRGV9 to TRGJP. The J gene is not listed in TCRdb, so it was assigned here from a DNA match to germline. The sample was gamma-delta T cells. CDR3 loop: CALWGQELGKKIKVF. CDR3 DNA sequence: TGTGCCTTGTGGGGCCAAGAGTTGGGCAAAAAAATCAAGGTATTT.